The 5 T cell receptor beta chains given below trace back to one sample, sequenced in a study of T cell responses to AZD1222 COVID-19 vaccine. TCRdb's table, derived via immunoSEQ multiplex PCR, lists solely in-frame clones and lacks some. The sample holds approximately 170,000 clones, 80% to 90% seen once. Sequences were derived from peripheral blood, sampled on day 0 of AZD1222 vaccination. These receptors all come from an adult in good health.

This clone showed up just once. The rearrangement links TRBV19 to TRBJ2-6; the match to TRBD1 covers 8 bases. The V and J ends lost 4 bases and 3 bases, in that order; junction bases with no gene match: 2. The CDR3 is 15 amino acids. Germline V CDR1 and CDR2: LNHDA, SQIVND (reference sequence). The CDR3 sequence is CASSTGTGGANVLTF. The CDR3 nucleotides are TGTGCCAGTAGTACGGGGACAGGTGGGGCCAACGTCCTGACTTTC.

This clone was seen a few times. This chain connects TRBV27 to TRBJ1-2; 7 nucleotides match TRBD1. Trimming cost V 5 bases and J 4 bases; bases outside gene matches: 4. This CDR3 is built from 13 residues. Germline V gives CDR1 MNHEY, CDR2 SMNVEV (reference sequence). CDR3 nucleotides: TGTGCCAGCAGTCTGGGGACAGCCTATGGCTACACCTTC. Its translation is CASSLGTAYGYTF.

This chain links TRBV4-1 with TRBJ1-1; 8 nucleotides match TRBD1. Germline CDR1 and CDR2: MGHRA and YSYEKL. The CDR3 is made up of 13 amino acids. Trimming took 5 bases from V and 4 from J; bases not matched to a gene: 3. CDR3 region: CASSTTGGTEAFF. DNA for the CDR3: TGCGCCAGCAGCACAACAGGGGGCACTGAAGCTTTCTTT.

This chain links TRBV7-2 with TRBJ2-3, with TRBD2 identical over 7 bases. CDR1 and CDR2 from the germline V gene are SGHTA and FQGNSA. V trimming: 0 bases; J trimming: 6 bases; junction bases outside the gene matches: 6. The CDR3 contains 15 residues. CDR3 amino acids: CASSLAVGLGDTQYF. In DNA form, the CDR3 reads TGTGCCAGCAGCTTAGCTGTCGGACTAGGCGATACGCAGTATTTT.

This clone was counted a single time. The chain has TRBV10-3 and TRBJ2-2, with D possibly matching TRBD1 (5 bases). The CDR3 covers 12 residues. CDR1 ENHRY and CDR2 SYGVKD come from the germline V gene. Trimming removed 6 bases at V and 5 bases at J, with 7 bases between. CDR3 sequence reads: CAIRQGTGELFF. CDR3 bases: TGTGCCATCAGGCAGGGAACCGGGGAGCTGTTTTTT.